This TCR beta chain originates from a study of early T cells in non-severe SARS-CoV-2 infection. TCRdb called the 5' RACE reads again in MiXCR, with one record for every CDR3 protein. The table includes around 30,000 distinct CDR3 sequences, roughly 5% detected once. V lost 3 bases to trimming and J lost 8 bases; unmatched junction nucleotides: 13. From germline, CDR1 is LNHDA and CDR2 SQIVND (reference sequence). There are 17 residues in the CDR3. This clonotype was counted many times. The material sequenced was whole blood. The genes are TRBV19 and TRBJ2-1, with 10 bases that match TRBD2. The clonotype originates from an adult who was a healthcare worker with PCR-confirmed SARS-CoV-2 infection or an uninfected control (not recorded which). CDR3 amino acids: CASSMGNSGGLYHEQFF. The CDR3 DNA sequence: TGTGCCAGTAGTATGGGGAATAGCGGGGGGTTGTACCATGAGCAGTTCTTC.